This paragraph reports one T cell receptor beta chain. Its antigen remains unknown. V dropped 5 bases and J dropped 7 bases, with 14 bases sitting between them. This CDR3 comprises 13 residues. Looked up from germline, CDR1 is DFQATT and CDR2 is SNEGSKA (reference sequence). Alongside a J-beta primer mix, a sample-barcoded 5' primer served in a second PCR lasting roughly 6 to 12 cycles. TCRdb reprocessed the 5' RACE reads with MiXCR, giving one entry per CDR3 protein. The table lists roughly 1.9 million distinct CDR3 sequences, about 39% of them singletons, with under 25% in the top ten. This entry is derived from a study of blood T cells in healthy people across ages. Study-wide context: Template switching retrieved approximately one barcoded beta molecule for each two T cells.

Overall study findings and caveats: The authors considered diversity estimates from one million T cells to be underestimates. Diversity of TCR beta per million T cells declined in a roughly linear way with age. Naive T cell percentage by flow cytometry tracked strongly with beta diversity.

V gene TRBV20-1 combines with J gene TRBJ1-4; D may be TRBD1 (5 bases). This TCR came from a human donor in good health. The specimen was blood. The CDR3 reads CSAGLGGTEKLFF. The CDR3 region has the DNA TGCAGTGCTGGGCTTGGAGGGACTGAAAAACTGTTTTTT.